The clone carrying this TCR beta chain was observed once. Its cognate antigen is unknown. The time point denotes: baseline, week 1 (first vaccination visit). The treatment: pre-vaccination baseline after standard-of-care therapy. Sequencing used immunoSEQ multiplex PCR; TCRdb keeps in-frame clones, though not all of them. This sample has around 82,000 clones; approximately 80% occur once, and the top ten carry roughly 5.3%. This CDR3 has 16 amino acids. Deletions cut 3 bases from V and 10 bases from J, with 23 bases between. The V gene's germline CDR1 is SGHDT and CDR2 YYEEEE. This record comes from a study of a mutant IDH1 vaccine in newly diagnosed glioma. The study, taken as a whole, reports: Pseudoprogression appeared unlinked to shifts in leading peripheral T cell clonotypes.

V and J are TRBV5-6 and TRBJ2-1, with D perhaps being TRBD1 or TRBD2 (6 bases each). The sample was PBMCs, taken from a glioma patient treated with radiotherapy, temozolomide or both. This sequence originates from a middle-aged man with glioma. Some clones in this sample may be carry-over from other donors' samples. CDR3 region: CASSSPRGLPIREQFF. The CDR3 coding sequence is TGTGCCAGCAGCTCCCCACGGGGGCTCCCCATTAGGGAGCAGTTCTTC.